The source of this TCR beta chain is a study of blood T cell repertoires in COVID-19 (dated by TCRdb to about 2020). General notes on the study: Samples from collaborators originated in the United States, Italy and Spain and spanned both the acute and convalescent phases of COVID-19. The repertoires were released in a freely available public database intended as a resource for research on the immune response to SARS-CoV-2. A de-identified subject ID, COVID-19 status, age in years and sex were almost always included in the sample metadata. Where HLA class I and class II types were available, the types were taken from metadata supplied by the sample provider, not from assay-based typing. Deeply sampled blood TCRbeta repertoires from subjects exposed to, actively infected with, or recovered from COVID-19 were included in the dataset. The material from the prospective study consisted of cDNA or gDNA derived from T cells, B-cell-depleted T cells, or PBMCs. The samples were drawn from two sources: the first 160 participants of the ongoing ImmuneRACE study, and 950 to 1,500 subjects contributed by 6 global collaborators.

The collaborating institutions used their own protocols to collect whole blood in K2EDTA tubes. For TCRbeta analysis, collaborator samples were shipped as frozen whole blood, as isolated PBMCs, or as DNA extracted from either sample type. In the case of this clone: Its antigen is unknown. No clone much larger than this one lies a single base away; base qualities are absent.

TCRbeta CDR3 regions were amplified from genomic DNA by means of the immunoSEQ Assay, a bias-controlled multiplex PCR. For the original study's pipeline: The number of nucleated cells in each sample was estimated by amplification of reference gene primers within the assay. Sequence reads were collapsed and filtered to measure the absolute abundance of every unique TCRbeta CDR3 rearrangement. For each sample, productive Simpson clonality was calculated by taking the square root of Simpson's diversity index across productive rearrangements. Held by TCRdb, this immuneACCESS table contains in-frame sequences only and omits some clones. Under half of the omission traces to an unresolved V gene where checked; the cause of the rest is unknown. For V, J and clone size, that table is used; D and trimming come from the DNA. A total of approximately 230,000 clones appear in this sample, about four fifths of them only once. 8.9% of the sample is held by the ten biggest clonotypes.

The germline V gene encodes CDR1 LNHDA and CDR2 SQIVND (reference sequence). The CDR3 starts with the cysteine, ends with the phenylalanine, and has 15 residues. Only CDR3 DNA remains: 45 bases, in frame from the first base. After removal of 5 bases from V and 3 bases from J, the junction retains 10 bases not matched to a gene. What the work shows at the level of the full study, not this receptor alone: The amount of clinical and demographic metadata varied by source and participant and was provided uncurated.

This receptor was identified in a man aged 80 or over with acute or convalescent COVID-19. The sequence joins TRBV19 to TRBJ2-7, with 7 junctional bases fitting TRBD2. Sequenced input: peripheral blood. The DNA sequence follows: TGTGCCAGTAGTCTAAGGGGCGGGGGAAGCTACGAGCAGTACTTC. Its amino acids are CASSLRGGGSYEQYF.